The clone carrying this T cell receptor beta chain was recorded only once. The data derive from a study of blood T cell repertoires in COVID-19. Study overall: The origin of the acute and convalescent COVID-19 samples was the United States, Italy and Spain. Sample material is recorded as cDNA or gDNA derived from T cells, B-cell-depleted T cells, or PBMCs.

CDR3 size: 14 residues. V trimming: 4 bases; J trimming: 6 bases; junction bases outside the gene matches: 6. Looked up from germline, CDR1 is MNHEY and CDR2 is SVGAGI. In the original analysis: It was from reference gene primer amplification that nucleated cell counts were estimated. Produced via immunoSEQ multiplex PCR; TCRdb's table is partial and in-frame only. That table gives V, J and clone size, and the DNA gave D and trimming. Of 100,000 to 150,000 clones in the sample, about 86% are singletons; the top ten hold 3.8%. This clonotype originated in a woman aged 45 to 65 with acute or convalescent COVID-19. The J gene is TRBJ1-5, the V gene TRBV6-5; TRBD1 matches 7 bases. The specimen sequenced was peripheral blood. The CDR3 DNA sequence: TGTGCCAGCAGTTCTCACAGGGGAAGTCAGCCCCAGCATTTT. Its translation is CASSSHRGSQPQHF.